Listed below are T cell receptor beta chains from one sample, sequenced in a study of T cell responses to AZD1222 COVID-19 vaccine. Sequenced by immunoSEQ multiplex PCR; TCRdb stores in-frame clones only, minus some. The sample has about 75,000 clones, roughly 88% seen once; the top ten hold 8% to 10%. The sample in question was peripheral blood, obtained 28 days after the second dose of the MenACWY control vaccine. These receptor sequences come from an adult who received the MenACWY meningococcal vaccine as a control. Both conserved end residues are part of each CDR3. The D gene is left open where the match is weak. Only part of the rows carry a size: once, few, many, or a class if the clone is expanded.

d_call j_call clone_size v_call cdr3_aa cdr3_nt
NA TRBJ1-6 NA TRBV9 CASSVGRAGGLSPLHF TGTGCCAGCAGCGTGGGGAGAGCCGGTGGACTTTCACCCCTCCACTTT
NA TRBJ2-1 NA TRBV19 CASMGLYEQFF TGTGCCAGTATGGGATTATATGAGCAGTTCTTC
NA TRBJ2-1 NA TRBV11-2 CASSPIRAAYNEQFF TGTGCCAGCAGCCCTATACGGGCAGCCTACAATGAGCAGTTCTTC
TRBD1 TRBJ1-1 NA TRBV7-2 CASSSQGDVHTEAFF TGTGCCAGCAGCTCACAGGGGGATGTACACACTGAAGCTTTCTTT
NA TRBJ2-4 NA TRBV11-2 CASSLEWAVAKNIQYF TGTGCCAGCAGCTTAGAATGGGCCGTAGCCAAAAACATTCAGTACTTC
TRBD1 TRBJ1-1 once TRBV9 CASSAGDRGRVNTEAFF TGTGCCAGCAGCGCAGGGGACAGGGGGCGCGTGAACACTGAAGCTTTCTTT
TRBD2 TRBJ2-2 NA TRBV5-4 CASSRTSGGTNTGELFF TGTGCCAGCAGCCGGACTAGCGGGGGGACGAACACCGGGGAGCTGTTTTTT
NA TRBJ1-6 NA TRBV19 CASSIQGGNSPLHF TGTGCCAGTAGTATTCAGGGTGGTAATTCACCCCTCCACTTT
NA TRBJ2-5 NA TRBV6-2/TRBV6-3 CASSYSWDIQETQYF TGTGCCAGCAGTTACTCGTGGGACATTCAAGAGACCCAGTACTTC
TRBD1 TRBJ1-4 NA TRBV19 CASRRGQGKLETNEKLFF TGTGCCAGTAGGAGGGGACAGGGAAAACTCGAAACTAATGAAAAACTGTTTTTT
TRBD2 TRBJ2-2 NA TRBV5-1 CASSQGLAGGPGTGELFF TGCGCCAGCAGCCAGGGACTAGCGGGGGGGCCCGGCACCGGGGAGCTGTTTTTT
NA TRBJ1-6 NA TRBV7-2 CASSLGVNSPLHF TGTGCCAGCAGCTTAGGGGTAAATTCACCCCTCCACTTT
TRBD1 TRBJ2-5 NA TRBV27 CASTKRQGKEETQYF TGTGCCAGCACCAAACGACAGGGGAAGGAGGAGACCCAGTACTTC
NA TRBJ1-1 once TRBV4-3 CASSQGLAGMSDTEAFF TGCGCCAGCAGCCAAGGTTTGGCAGGGATGTCGGACACTGAAGCTTTCTTT
NA TRBJ1-6 NA TRBV6-5 CASSYSGVDSPLHF TGTGCCAGCAGTTACTCGGGGGTGGATTCACCCCTCCACTTT
TRBD1 TRBJ1-5 NA TRBV12-3/TRBV12-4 CASSPRQGQPQHF TGTGCCAGCAGTCCCCGACAGGGTCAGCCCCAGCATTTT
NA TRBJ1-4 few TRBV5-1 CASSLNTLTNEKLFF TGCGCCAGCAGCTTAAACACCTTGACTAATGAAAAACTGTTTTTT
NA TRBJ1-3 NA TRBV7-2 CASSTSPPGSGNTIYF TGTGCCAGCAGCACTAGTCCCCCGGGCTCTGGAAACACCATATATTTT
NA TRBJ1-1 NA TRBV3-1/TRBV3-2 CASSQDTRNTEAFF TGTGCCAGCAGCCAAGATACACGAAACACTGAAGCTTTCTTT
NA TRBJ2-1 NA TRBV18 CASMATSSYNEQFF TGTGCCAGCATGGCTACGAGCTCCTACAATGAGCAGTTCTTC
NA TRBJ1-1 NA TRBV28 CASRARGPNTEAFF TGTGCCAGCAGGGCGCGGGGACCGAACACTGAAGCTTTCTTT
TRBD1 TRBJ1-6 NA TRBV3-1/TRBV3-2 CASSQERRGRSPLHF TGTGCCAGCAGCCAAGAGCGGAGGGGGCGTTCACCCCTCCACTTT
TRBD1 TRBJ1-6 NA TRBV30 CAWSVEQGGSPLHF TGTGCCTGGAGTGTAGAACAGGGGGGATCACCCCTCCACTTT
TRBD1 TRBJ1-1 few TRBV6-8 CASSSGTGLRRDTEAFF TGTGCCAGCAGCTCCGGGACAGGTCTTCGTCGCGACACTGAAGCTTTCTTT
NA TRBJ1-5 once TRBV2 CASSVFQGGDQPQHF TGTGCCAGCAGTGTTTTCCAGGGAGGAGATCAGCCCCAGCATTTT
TRBD1 TRBJ2-6 NA TRBV24-1 CATSDPTGGPNSGANVLTF TGTGCCACCAGTGACCCCACAGGGGGCCCAAACTCTGGGGCCAACGTCCTGACTTTC
NA TRBJ1-1 NA TRBV29-1 CSVVSGNTEAFF TGCAGCGTTGTAAGCGGGAACACTGAAGCTTTCTTT
NA TRBJ1-2 once TRBV30 CAWKTQGFGGYTF TGTGCCTGGAAAACGCAGGGCTTCGGGGGCTACACCTTC
NA TRBJ2-5 NA TRBV6-5 CASSYGADSQETQYF TGTGCCAGCAGTTACGGGGCAGATTCACAAGAGACCCAGTACTTC
TRBD1 TRBJ2-2 once TRBV7-2 CASSKSTGANTGELFF TGTGCCAGCAGCAAATCGACAGGGGCGAACACCGGGGAGCTGTTTTTT
NA TRBJ1-6 NA TRBV18 CASSPPTGRNSPLHF TGTGCCAGCTCACCACCAACAGGGAGGAACTCACCCCTCCACTTT
NA TRBJ1-1 NA TRBV7-8 CASSPTGRTEAFF TGTGCCAGCAGCCCCACAGGGAGGACTGAAGCTTTCTTT